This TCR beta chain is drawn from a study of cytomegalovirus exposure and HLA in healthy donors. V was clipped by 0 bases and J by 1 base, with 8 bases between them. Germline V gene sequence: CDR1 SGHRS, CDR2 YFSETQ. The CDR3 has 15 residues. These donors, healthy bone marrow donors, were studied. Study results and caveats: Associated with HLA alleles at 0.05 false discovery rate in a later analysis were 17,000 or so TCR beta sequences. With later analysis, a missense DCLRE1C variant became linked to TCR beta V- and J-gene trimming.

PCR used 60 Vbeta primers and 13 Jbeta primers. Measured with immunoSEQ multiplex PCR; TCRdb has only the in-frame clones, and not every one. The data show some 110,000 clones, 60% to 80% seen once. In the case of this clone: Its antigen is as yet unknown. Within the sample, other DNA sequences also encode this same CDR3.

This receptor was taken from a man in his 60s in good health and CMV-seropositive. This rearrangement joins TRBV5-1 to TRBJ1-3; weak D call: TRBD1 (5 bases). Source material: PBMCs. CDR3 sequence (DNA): TGCGCCAGCAGCTTGGGTTCAGGGTCTGGAAACACCATATATTTT. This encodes CASSLGSGSGNTIYF.